The next 21 T cell receptor beta chains were all read from a single sample in a study of OX40 agonist ivuxolimab in advanced cancers. Measured with immunoSEQ multiplex PCR; TCRdb has only the in-frame clones, and not every one. The sample holds 35,000 to 40,000 clones; approximately 80% are singletons and the top ten take roughly 18%. Here the sequenced sample was CD4+ or CD8+ T cells sorted from blood, taken in a trial of the OX40 agonist ivuxolimab. These receptors were taken from an adult with an advanced solid tumor such as melanoma, head and neck, liver or kidney cancer.

With respect to this clone: The same CDR3 can be traced to other DNA sequences in this sample. The gene calls are TRBV5-1 and TRBJ1-1, with D unresolved. Trimming removed 2 bases at V and 1 base at J, with 6 bases between. The CDR3 length is 13 residues. CDR1 is SGHRS and CDR2 is YFSETQ in the germline V gene. The chain's CDR3 is CASSLAGNTEAFF. DNA for the CDR3: TGCGCCAGCAGCTTAGCAGGGAACACTGAAGCTTTCTTT.

The chain carries TRBV6-6 and TRBJ1-2; D perhaps matches TRBD1 (5 bases). CDR3 size: 15 residues. Germline V gene lookup returns CDR1 MNHNY and CDR2 SVGAGI (reference sequence). The V gene lost 6 bases and the J gene lost 0 bases, with 14 bases spanning the gap. The CDR3 region is CASRLIQGSNYGYTF. CDR3 coding DNA: TGTGCCAGCAGGCTTATTCAGGGATCTAACTATGGCTACACCTTC.

J is TRBJ1-1 and V is TRBV2; the D gene is possibly TRBD1 (6 bases). Germline V gives CDR1 SNHLY, CDR2 FYNNEI. The CDR3 extends over 14 amino acids. V lost 6 bases and J lost 3, with 14 bases in between. CDR3 residues: CASRPGGPDTEAFF. As DNA, the CDR3 is TGTGCCAGCAGGCCTGGGGGCCCTGACACTGAAGCTTTCTTT.

The sample holds a few counts of this clone. V usage is TRBV4-3 and J usage is TRBJ2-1; D is possibly TRBD1 (6 bases). This CDR3 contains 15 residues. V was trimmed by 3 bases and J by 2 bases, leaving 11 bases between them. The germline V gene encodes CDR1 LGHNA and CDR2 YSLEER. DNA of the CDR3: TGCGCCAGCAGCCAGGACGACAGGCCCTACAATGAGCAGTTCTTC. Translating it yields CASSQDDRPYNEQFF.

This chain uses TRBV4-1 with TRBJ2-7, with D possibly being TRBD1 or TRBD2 (6 bases each). The CDR3 is 16 residues long. Per germline, CDR1 MGHRA and CDR2 YSYEKL. V lost 1 base to trimming and J lost 3 bases, with 16 bases between them. CDR3 sequence reads: CASSQGQGSGGYEQYF. CDR3 nucleotides: TGCGCCAGCAGCCAAGGCCAGGGGTCCGGGGGCTACGAGCAGTACTTC.

This rearrangement joins TRBV6-5 to TRBJ2-5, with a possible D match to TRBD2 (5 bases). The CDR3 contains 13 residues. V gave up 6 bases and J gave up 7 bases, with 15 bases separating them. Germline loops: CDR1 MNHEY, CDR2 SVGAGI. The CDR3 DNA sequence: TGTGCCAGCAGACCGCCCTTCCGGGGGACCCAGTACTTC. Its protein product is CASRPPFRGTQYF.

The chain is built from TRBV19 and TRBJ2-7, with D possibly being TRBD2 (6 bases). The V gene's germline CDR1 is LNHDA and CDR2 SQIVND (reference sequence). The CDR3 length is 15 residues. V gave up 0 bases and J gave up 5 bases, with 14 bases separating them. CDR3 amino acids: CASSIDQGGQNEQYF. CDR3 bases: TGTGCCAGTAGTATAGACCAGGGAGGTCAGAACGAGCAGTACTTC.

This clone has only one observation. J is TRBJ2-2 and V is TRBV19; 8 bases fit TRBD2. The V segment lost 5 bases and the J segment 7 bases; nucleotides outside the gene matches: 15. The CDR3 runs 17 residues. Germline V lookup: CDR1 LNHDA, CDR2 SQIVND (reference sequence). The CDR3 is CASSDPLTRGAVGELFF. CDR3 DNA: TGTGCCAGTAGTGACCCGTTGACGCGGGGGGCAGTCGGGGAGCTGTTTTTT. The full variable domain, completed using reference TRBV19 and TRBJ2-2, is DGGITQSPKYLFRKEGQNVTLSCEQNLNHDAMYWYRQDPGQGLRLIYYSQIVNDFQKGDIAEGYSVSREKKESFPLTVTSAQKNPTAFYLCASSDPLTRGAVGELFFGEGSRLTVL.

V usage is TRBV13 and J usage is TRBJ2-7, with TRBD2 matching over 13 bases. V trimming: 0 bases; J trimming: 0 bases; junction bases outside the gene matches: 2. CDR1 and CDR2 (germline): PRHDT, FYEKMQ (reference sequence). This CDR3 comprises 17 residues. The DNA of the CDR3 is TGTGCCAGCAGCTTAGGGGGACTAGCGGGGAGCTCCTACGAGCAGTACTTC. It translates to CASSLGGLAGSSYEQYF. Drawing the rest from reference TRBV13 and TRBJ2-7, the complete variable domain is AAGVIQSPRHLIKEKRETATLKCYPIPRHDTVYWYQQGPGQDPQFLISFYEKMQSDKGSIPDRFSAQQFSDYHSELNMSSLELGDSALYFCASSLGGLAGSSYEQYFGPGTRLTVT.

The genes are TRBV10-3 and TRBJ1-1; no firm D call. Germline CDR1 reads ENHRY; CDR2 reads SYGVKD. This CDR3 spans 15 amino acids. Trimming stripped 2 bases from V and 0 bases from J, with 10 bases between. The CDR3 region is CAISERAGMNTEAFF. CDR3 DNA sequence: TGTGCCATCAGTGAGAGGGCGGGGATGAACACTGAAGCTTTCTTT.

This clone was picked up one time. The V call is TRBV5-5, the J call TRBJ2-2, with D uncertain. From germline, CDR1 is SGHKS and CDR2 YYEKEE (reference sequence). The V end was cut by 4 bases, the J end by 0 bases, with 10 bases between. This CDR3 spans 15 amino acids. In DNA form, the CDR3 reads TGTGCCAGCAGCCCCGAGGCGGCGAACACCGGGGAGCTGTTTTTT. This codes for CASSPEAANTGELFF.

The CDR3 sequence: CASSVGVGSGYTF. The CDR3 DNA reads TGTGCCAGCAGCGTAGGAGTTGGGAGTGGCTACACCTTC. This chain uses TRBV9 with TRBJ1-2, with D uncertain. V lost 0 bases and J 7 bases, leaving 10 bases between the germline ends. This CDR3 has 13 amino acids. From germline, CDR1 is SGDLS and CDR2 YYNGEE.

The V call is TRBV28, the J call TRBJ1-5; the match to TRBD1 covers 8 bases. The trim removed 4 bases at V and 7 bases at J, leaving 12 bases unmatched. Germline V CDR1 and CDR2: MDHEN, SYDVKM. The CDR3 sequence is 16 residues long. CDR3 protein: CASSSRPQGARQPQHF. In nucleotides, the CDR3 is TGTGCCAGCAGTTCCCGGCCCCAGGGGGCGCGGCAGCCCCAGCATTTT.

The genes are TRBV19 and TRBJ2-3; 13 nucleotides agree with TRBD2. CDR1 and CDR2 from the germline V gene are LNHDA and SQIVND (reference sequence). The CDR3 consists of 15 residues. Trimming removed 5 bases from V and 5 bases from J; junction bases left unmatched: 4. CDR3 sequence reads: CASSPRTSGRDTQYF. DNA of the CDR3: TGTGCCAGTAGTCCCCGGACTAGCGGGAGAGATACGCAGTATTTT.

The chain recombines TRBV28 with TRBJ1-1, with D possibly being TRBD1 (6 bases). Germline V gene lookup returns CDR1 MDHEN and CDR2 SYDVKM. Trimming pared 3 bases from V and 5 bases from J, leaving 22 bases between. The CDR3 covers 17 residues. The CDR3 coding sequence is TGTGCCAGCAGTTTGGGCTGGTCGGGGGGCGCGGAGACTGAAGCTTTCTTT. Its translation: CASSLGWSGGAETEAFF.

The chain has TRBV9 and TRBJ2-7, with 7 bases that match TRBD1. Germline assignment: CDR1 SGDLS and CDR2 YYNGEE. J was trimmed by 0 bases and V by 0 bases; bases with no gene match: 3. The CDR3 runs 15 residues. CDR3 residues: CASSVGTGASYEQYF. CDR3 in DNA: TGTGCCAGCAGCGTAGGCACAGGGGCCTCCTACGAGCAGTACTTC.

The chain uses TRBV7-2 and TRBJ1-1; 7 bases fit TRBD1. This CDR3 has 12 amino acids. In germline, CDR1 is SGHTA, CDR2 FQGNSA. V gave up 8 bases and J gave up 5 bases; unmatched junction bases: 5. The CDR3 bases are TGTGCCAGCGCCCCAGGGGGTACTGAAGCTTTCTTT. Its translation is CASAPGGTEAFF. The variable domain in full, completed from reference TRBV7-2 and TRBJ1-1, reads GAGVSQSPSNKVTEKGKDVELRCDPISGHTALYWYRQSLGQGLEFLIYFQGNSAPDKSGLPSDRFSAERTGGSVSTLTIQRTQQEDSAVYLCASAPGGTEAFFGQGTRLTVV.

The rearrangement joins TRBV5-1 to TRBJ2-7; TRBD1 matches 9 bases. There are 15 residues in the CDR3. V shed 1 base and J 5 bases; nucleotides not matched to a gene: 7. The V gene's germline CDR1 is SGHRS and CDR2 YFSETQ. The CDR3 is CASSLTPGQGDEQYF. CDR3 in DNA: TGCGCCAGCAGCTTGACCCCGGGACAGGGTGACGAGCAGTACTTC. Complete variable domain (other parts from reference TRBV5-1 and TRBJ2-7): KAGVTQTPRYLIKTRGQQVTLSCSPISGHRSVSWYQQTPGQGLQFLFEYFSETQRNKGNFPGRFSGRQFSNSRSEMNVSTLELGDSALYLCASSLTPGQGDEQYFGPGTRLTVT.

V is TRBV21-1 and J is TRBJ1-3. TRBV21-1 is reported as a pseudogene. The CDR3 contains 17 residues. This CDR3 is CASSKERERKPGNTIYF. CDR3 in DNA: TGTGCCAGCAGCAAAGAAAGGGAGCGAAAACCTGGAAACACCATATATTTT.

Comments on this clone: The junction differs from germline at one of its ends, possibly a read error. The chain couples TRBV7-7 to TRBJ1-4; D remains ambiguous. Germline CDR1 SSHAT, CDR2 FNYEAQ (reference sequence). This CDR3 contains 19 residues. The CDR3 DNA follows: TGTGCTAGCAGCTTACGGTGGACCGCCACAAGACGTAAGTCTGAAAAACTGTTTTTT. Amino acids: CASSLRWTATRRKSEKLFF.

The gene calls are TRBV27 and TRBJ1-6; TRBD1 aligns across 9 bases. The CDR3 spans 16 residues. Germline V lookup: CDR1 MNHEY, CDR2 SMNVEV (reference sequence). Trimming at V came to 6 bases and at J to 9 bases, leaving 12 bases not matched to a gene. The CDR3 protein is CASSRGPGTGLSPLHF. DNA for the CDR3: TGTGCCAGCAGCCGGGGACCCGGGACAGGGCTTTCACCCCTCCACTTT.